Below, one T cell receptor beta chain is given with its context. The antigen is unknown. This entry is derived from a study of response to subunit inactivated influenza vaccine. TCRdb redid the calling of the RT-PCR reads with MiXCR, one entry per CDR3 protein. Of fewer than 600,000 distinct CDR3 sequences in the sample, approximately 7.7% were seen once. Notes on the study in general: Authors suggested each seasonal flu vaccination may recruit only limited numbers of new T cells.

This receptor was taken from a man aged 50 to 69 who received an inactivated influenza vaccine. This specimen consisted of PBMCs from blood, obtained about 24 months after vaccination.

The CDR3 is CATSDTGTVVSGELFF. DNA of the CDR3: TGTGCCACCAGTGATACCGGGACAGTAGTTTCCGGGGAGCTGTTTTTT. The chain joins TRBV24-1 to TRBJ2-2, with 7 positions matching TRBD1. CDR3 length equals 16 residues. The germline V gene encodes CDR1 KGHDR and CDR2 SFDVKD. Germline trimming cut 3 bases from V and 6 bases from J; bases unmatched to any gene: 9.